This TCR beta chain was sequenced during a study of T cells after yellow fever vaccination. Germline assignment: CDR1 MNHEY and CDR2 SVGAGI. V lost 7 bases to trimming and J lost 1 base; unmatched junction nucleotides: 8. The CDR3 length is 15 residues. This clonotype was counted ten times or more. TCRdb re-derived calls from the 5' RACE reads in MiXCR, one entry per CDR3 protein. Of under 150,000 distinct CDR3 sequences in the sample, 7% to 9% were seen once. This clonotype originated in a man aged 30-40 years who received the YFV17D yellow fever vaccine. The specimen was CD4+ T cells sorted from PBMCs, collected 5 days after the yellow fever booster vaccination. V and J are TRBV6-5 and TRBJ2-7, with TRBD2 identical over 9 bases. In DNA form, the CDR3 reads TGTGCCAGCAACTCCCTTAGCGGGGGATCCTACGAGCAGTACTTC. Translation: CASNSLSGGSYEQYF.